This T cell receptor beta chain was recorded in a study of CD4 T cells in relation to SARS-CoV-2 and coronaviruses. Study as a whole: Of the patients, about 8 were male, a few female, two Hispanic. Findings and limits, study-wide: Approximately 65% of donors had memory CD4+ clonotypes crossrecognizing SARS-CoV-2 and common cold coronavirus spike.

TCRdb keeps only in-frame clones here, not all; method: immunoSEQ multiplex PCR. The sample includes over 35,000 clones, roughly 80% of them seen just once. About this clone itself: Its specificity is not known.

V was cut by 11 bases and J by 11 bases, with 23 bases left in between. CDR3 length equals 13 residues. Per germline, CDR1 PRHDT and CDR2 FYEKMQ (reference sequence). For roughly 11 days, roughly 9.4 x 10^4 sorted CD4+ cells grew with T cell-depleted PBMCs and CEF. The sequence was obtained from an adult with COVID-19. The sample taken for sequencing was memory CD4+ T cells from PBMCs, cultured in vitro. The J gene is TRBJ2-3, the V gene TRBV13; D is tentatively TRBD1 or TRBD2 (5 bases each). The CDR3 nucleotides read TGTGCCGCCGGGGCGGTGGGTCGAGAGGGGCAGTATTTT. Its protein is CAAGAVGREGQYF.